This T cell receptor beta chain is from a study of control samples from healthy donors and cancer patients. Produced via immunoSEQ multiplex PCR; TCRdb's table is partial and in-frame only. Recorded for this sample: some 190,000 clones. CDR1 and CDR2 from the germline V gene are LNHDA and SQIVND (reference sequence). V was pared by 3 bases and J by 3 bases, with 15 bases between. This CDR3 is 16 amino acids long. The specimen sequenced was blood. The receptor's source is a woman in her 30s in good health. This chain links TRBV19 with TRBJ1-5; D is perhaps TRBD1 (6 bases). The CDR3 DNA is TGTGCCAGTAGTATGGCCACAGGGACTGACAATCAGCCCCAGCATTTT. It specifies CASSMATGTDNQPQHF.